Listed below are T cell receptor beta chains from one sample, sequenced in a study of siplizumab effects on memory and regulatory T cells. Assay used: immunoSEQ multiplex PCR; TCRdb lists only in-frame clones, some missing. The data show approximately 92,000 clones, with just under 95% seen just once and approximately 1.2% held by the top ten. Sequences were obtained from non-Treg CD4+ T cells sorted from blood. These receptors were taken from a human donor in good health. CDR3s include the opening cysteine and the closing phenylalanine or tryptophan. The D gene is left open where the match is weak.

TRBV27	NA	TRBJ2-7	TGTGCCAGCAGAAGTCTCGGGGGAAGCGACGAGCAGTACTTC	CASRSLGGSDEQYF
TRBV5-1	NA	TRBJ1-1	TGCGCCAGCAGCTTGGAAAGGTGGTCGGACACTGAAGCTTTCTTT	CASSLERWSDTEAFF
TRBV7-3	TRBD2	TRBJ2-3	TGTGCCAGCTCTAAAAATGGGCTAGCGGGGACAGATACGCAGTATTTT	CASSKNGLAGTDTQYF
TRBV5-1	NA	TRBJ2-1	TGCGCCAGCAGCTTCCGTACCGGGACATCTAACAATGAGCAGTTCTTC	CASSFRTGTSNNEQFF
TRBV27	NA	TRBJ1-2	TGTGCCAGCACCCGAGACGGCTATGGCTACACCTTC	CASTRDGYGYTF
TRBV30	NA	TRBJ1-3	TGTGCCGGGACGTTCAGCTCTGGAAACACCATATATTTT	CAGTFSSGNTIYF
TRBV11-3	NA	TRBJ2-3	TGTGCCAGCAGCCGAAGGACCGTAGGAACGACAGATACGCAGTATTTT	CASSRRTVGTTDTQYF
TRBV5-4	TRBD1	TRBJ1-2	TGTGCCAGCAGCCGACCGGGACAGGGGACTGGCTACACCTTC	CASSRPGQGTGYTF
TRBV7-2	NA	TRBJ2-5	TGTGCCAGCAGCTTTCGTTCCCCCTCCGGGACCCAGTACTTC	CASSFRSPSGTQYF
TRBV5-5	NA	TRBJ2-5	TGTGCCAGCAGCTTGCCGGGGGGCATGGAGACCCAGTACTTC	CASSLPGGMETQYF
TRBV19	NA	TRBJ1-3	TGTGCCAGTAGTATAACGGGCGTACGAAACACCATATATTTT	CASSITGVRNTIYF
TRBV4-2	TRBD1	TRBJ2-7	TGTGCCAGCAGCCTCCAGGCCGGGACAGAAGGCTACGAGCAGTACTTC	CASSLQAGTEGYEQYF
TRBV7-6	NA	TRBJ1-1	TGTGCCAGCAGCTTAACAGGGAGTTGGGCTGAAGCTTTCTTT	CASSLTGSWAEAFF
TRBV6-5	NA	TRBJ2-5	TGTGCCAGCAGTTATGCGCAGGGACTGAAGGTGGAGACCCAGTACTTC	CASSYAQGLKVETQYF
TRBV5-5	TRBD2	TRBJ2-1	TGTGCCAGCAGCTTGGATCCGGGACTAGCAATCAATGAGCAGTTCTTC	CASSLDPGLAINEQFF
TRBV10-1	NA	TRBJ2-3	TGCGCCAGCAGTGAGAGTTGGGCGGATACGCAGTATTTT	CASSESWADTQYF
TRBV5-6	NA	TRBJ2-7	TGTGCCAGCAGCTTGGCCGGGAGCTTCGAGCAGTACTTC	CASSLAGSFEQYF
TRBV15	TRBD1	TRBJ2-7	TGTGCCACCAGCAGAGGGCCCGACAGGGAAGCCTACGAGCAGTACTTC	CATSRGPDREAYEQYF
TRBV27	TRBD2	TRBJ2-7	TGTGCCAGCAGGACCCTGGGGACTAGCGGGAGGGCCCTGGTCGAGCAGTACTTC	CASRTLGTSGRALVEQYF
TRBV28	NA	TRBJ2-1	TGTGCCAGCAGTTTAGGGCGCTATGAGCAGTTCTTC	CASSLGRYEQFF